Below are 3 T cell receptor beta chains sequenced from a single sample in a study of vaccination effects on CD4 cells after COVID-19. Antigen-specific CD4+ T cells were first expanded with viral peptide pools by the ViraFEST assay and only then sequenced. With approximately ten days of culture completed, CD4+ T cells were isolated. BNT162b2 vaccine or mRNA-1273 vaccine was given to participants in two doses. Sequencing used immunoSEQ multiplex PCR; TCRdb keeps in-frame clones, though not all of them. The sample holds tens of thousands of clones; around 70% are singletons and the top ten take more than 13%. Which antigens these TCRs recognize remains unknown. Sequencing used CD4+ T cells from PBMCs cultured with HCoV-OC43 spike peptides, obtained after COVID-19 vaccination. Subset indicated: HCoV-OC43 spike overlapping peptide pool stimulation. These receptors all stem from a human donor who received a COVID-19 vaccine.

J is TRBJ2-7 and V is TRBV18; D tentatively reads TRBD1 or TRBD2 (5 bases each). The CDR3 is 15 amino acids. Trimming shortened V by 3 bases and J by 2 bases, and 14 bases separated the two germline ends. Germline lookup yields CDR1 KGHSH and CDR2 LQKENI. In DNA, the CDR3 is TGTGCCAGCTCACCGGGACGGGACGGAGCCTACGAGCAGTACTTC. Translated, it gives CASSPGRDGAYEQYF.

The chain is built from TRBV7-2 and TRBJ1-1; D perhaps matches TRBD1 (5 bases). Germline loops: CDR1 SGHTA, CDR2 FQGNSA. This CDR3 comprises 14 residues. V lost 3 bases and J lost 2, with 10 bases in between. CDR3 in DNA: TGTGCCAGCAGCTTTGACAGACAAAACACTGAAGCTTTCTTT. It specifies CASSFDRQNTEAFF.

The gene calls are TRBV5-1 and TRBJ1-2; 7 bases are a match to TRBD1. Germline V CDR1 and CDR2: SGHRS, YFSETQ. V shed 4 bases and J 0 bases; nucleotides not matched to a gene: 3. The CDR3 extends over 14 amino acids. The CDR3 reads CASSLQGSNYGYTF. The CDR3 DNA reads as TGCGCCAGCAGCCTACAGGGGTCTAACTATGGCTACACCTTC.